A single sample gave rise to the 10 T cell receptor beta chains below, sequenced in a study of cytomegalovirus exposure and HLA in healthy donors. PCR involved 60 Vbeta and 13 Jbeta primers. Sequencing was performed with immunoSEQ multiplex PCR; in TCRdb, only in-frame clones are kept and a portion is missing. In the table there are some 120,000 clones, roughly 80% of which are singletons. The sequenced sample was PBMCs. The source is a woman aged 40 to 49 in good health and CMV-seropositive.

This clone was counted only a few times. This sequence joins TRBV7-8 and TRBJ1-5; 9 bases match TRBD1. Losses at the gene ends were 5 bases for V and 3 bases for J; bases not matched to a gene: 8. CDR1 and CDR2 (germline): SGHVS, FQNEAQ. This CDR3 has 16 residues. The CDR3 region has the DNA TGTGCCAGCAGCCACCCCGGGACAGGGACCAATCAGCCCCAGCATTTT. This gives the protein CASSHPGTGTNQPQHF.

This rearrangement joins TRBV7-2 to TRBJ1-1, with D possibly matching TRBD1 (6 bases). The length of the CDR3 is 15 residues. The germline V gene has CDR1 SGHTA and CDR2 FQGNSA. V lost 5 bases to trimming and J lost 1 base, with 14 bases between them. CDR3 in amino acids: CASSPNPTGNTEAFF. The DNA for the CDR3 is TGTGCCAGCAGCCCAAACCCGACAGGGAACACTGAAGCTTTCTTT.

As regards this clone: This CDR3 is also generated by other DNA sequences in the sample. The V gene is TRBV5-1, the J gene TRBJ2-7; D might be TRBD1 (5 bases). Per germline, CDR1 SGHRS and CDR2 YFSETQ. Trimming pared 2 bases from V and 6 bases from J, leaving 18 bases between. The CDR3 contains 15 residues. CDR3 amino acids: CASSLGQGRFSEQYF. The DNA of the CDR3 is TGCGCCAGCAGCTTAGGGCAGGGAAGGTTTTCCGAGCAGTACTTC.

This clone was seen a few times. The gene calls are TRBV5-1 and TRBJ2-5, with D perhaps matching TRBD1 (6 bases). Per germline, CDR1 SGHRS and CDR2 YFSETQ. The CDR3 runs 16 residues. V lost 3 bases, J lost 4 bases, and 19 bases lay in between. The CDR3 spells CASSSLTAKGGETQYF. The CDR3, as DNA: TGCGCCAGCAGCTCCCTGACAGCAAAAGGGGGAGAGACCCAGTACTTC.

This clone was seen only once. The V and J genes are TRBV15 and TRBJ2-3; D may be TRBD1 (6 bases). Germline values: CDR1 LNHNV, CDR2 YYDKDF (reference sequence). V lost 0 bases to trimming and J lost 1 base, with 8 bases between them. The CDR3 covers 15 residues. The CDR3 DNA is TGTGCCACCAGCAGAGAGGCAGGGGGCACAGATACGCAGTATTTT. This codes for CATSREAGGTDTQYF.

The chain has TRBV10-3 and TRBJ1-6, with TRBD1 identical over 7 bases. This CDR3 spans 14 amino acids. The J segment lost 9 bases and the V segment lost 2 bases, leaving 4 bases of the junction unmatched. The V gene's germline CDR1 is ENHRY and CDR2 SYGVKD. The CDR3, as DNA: TGTGCCATCAGTGAGCAGAACAGGGGTTCACCCCTCCACTTT. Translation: CAISEQNRGSPLHF.

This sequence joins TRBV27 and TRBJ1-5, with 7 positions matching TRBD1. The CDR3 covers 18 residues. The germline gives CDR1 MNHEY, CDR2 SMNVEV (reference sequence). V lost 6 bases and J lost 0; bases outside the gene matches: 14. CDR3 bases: TGTGCCAGCAGGCCCAACGGGACAGTCCAAGATAGCAATCAGCCCCAGCATTTT. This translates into CASRPNGTVQDSNQPQHF.

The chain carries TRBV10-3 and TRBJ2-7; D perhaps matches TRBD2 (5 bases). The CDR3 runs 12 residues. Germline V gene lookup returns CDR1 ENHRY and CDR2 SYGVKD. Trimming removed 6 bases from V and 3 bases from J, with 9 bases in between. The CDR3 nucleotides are TGTGCCATCAGCAGAACTAGCTACGAGCAGTACTTC. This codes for CAISRTSYEQYF.

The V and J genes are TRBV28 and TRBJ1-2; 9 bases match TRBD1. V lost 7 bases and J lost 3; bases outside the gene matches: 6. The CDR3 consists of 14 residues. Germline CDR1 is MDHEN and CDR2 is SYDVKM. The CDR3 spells CASKTGGAYYGYTF. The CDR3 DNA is TGTGCCAGCAAAACAGGGGGCGCGTACTATGGCTACACCTTC.

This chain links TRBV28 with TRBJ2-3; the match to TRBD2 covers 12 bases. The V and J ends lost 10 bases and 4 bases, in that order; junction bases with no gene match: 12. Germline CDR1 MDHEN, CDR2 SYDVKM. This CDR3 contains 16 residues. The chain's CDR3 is CAISRVLAGGSDTQYF. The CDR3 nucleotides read TGTGCCATCTCTCGGGTCCTAGCGGGAGGGTCAGATACGCAGTATTTT.